A selection of T cell receptor beta chains follows, all from one sample in a study of T cell responses to AZD1222 COVID-19 vaccine. The assay was immunoSEQ multiplex PCR, and TCRdb's table has in-frame clones only and misses some. Of about 120,000 clones in the sample, approximately 85% were seen once. The material sequenced was peripheral blood, taken on day 0 of MenACWY control vaccination. Every receptor here comes from an adult in good health. Both conserved end residues are part of each CDR3. The order of the fields is CDR3 DNA, CDR3 protein, clone size, V gene, J gene, D gene. D genes are given only for firm matches. Expanded clones are given a class, and other clones once, few, many or no size at all.

CDR3nt: TGTGCCAGCAACATCGGACAGGGGTTGACTGAAGCTTTCTTT; CDR3aa: CASNIGQGLTEAFF; abundance: -; v_gene: TRBV6-5; j_gene: TRBJ1-1; d_gene: TRBD1
CDR3nt: TGTGCCAGCAGTCCTTCAGGGCGCTCGGGAAACACCATATATTTT; CDR3aa: CASSPSGRSGNTIYF; abundance: -; v_gene: TRBV28; j_gene: TRBJ1-3; d_gene: -
CDR3nt: TGTGCCAGCAGCTTGGGACCTAGCTCCTACGAGCAGTACTTC; CDR3aa: CASSLGPSSYEQYF; abundance: -; v_gene: TRBV5-5; j_gene: TRBJ2-7; d_gene: -
CDR3nt: TGTGCCAGCAGCGATCCAGAGTTCATGAACACTGAAGCTTTCTTT; CDR3aa: CASSDPEFMNTEAFF; abundance: -; v_gene: TRBV5-4; j_gene: TRBJ1-1; d_gene: -
CDR3nt: TGCGCCAGCAGCCAGTTACAGGGGGCTGGGTACGAGCAGTACTTC; CDR3aa: CASSQLQGAGYEQYF; abundance: -; v_gene: TRBV4-1; j_gene: TRBJ2-7; d_gene: TRBD1
CDR3nt: TGTGCCACAAAATTCTCCGCAGGGGAACGGGAAAAACTGTTTTTT; CDR3aa: CATKFSAGEREKLFF; abundance: -; v_gene: TRBV10-3; j_gene: TRBJ1-4; d_gene: -
CDR3nt: TGTGCCACCAGCAACTTCCAAGAGACCCAGTACTTC; CDR3aa: CATSNFQETQYF; abundance: -; v_gene: TRBV15; j_gene: TRBJ2-5; d_gene: -
CDR3nt: TGTGCCACCAGCGGCGACAGGTCTCGTAATTCACCCCTCCACTTT; CDR3aa: CATSGDRSRNSPLHF; abundance: few; v_gene: TRBV15; j_gene: TRBJ1-6; d_gene: -
CDR3nt: TGTGCCAGCAGCCCGAACGAAGGACTAGCGGGGTGGTCCTACAATGAGCAGTTCTTC; CDR3aa: CASSPNEGLAGWSYNEQFF; abundance: -; v_gene: TRBV14; j_gene: TRBJ2-1; d_gene: TRBD2
CDR3nt: TGCGCCAGCAGCTTGGCCGAGCTAGGGGAGACCCAGTACTTC; CDR3aa: CASSLAELGETQYF; abundance: -; v_gene: TRBV5-1; j_gene: TRBJ2-5; d_gene: -
CDR3nt: TGCGCCAGCAGCCAAACAGGGGGCGTATACACTGAAGCTTTCTTT; CDR3aa: CASSQTGGVYTEAFF; abundance: -; v_gene: TRBV4-1; j_gene: TRBJ1-1; d_gene: TRBD1
CDR3nt: TGTGCCAGCAGTGAAGGGAACACCGGGGAGCTGTTTTTT; CDR3aa: CASSEGNTGELFF; abundance: -; v_gene: TRBV2; j_gene: TRBJ2-2; d_gene: -
CDR3nt: TGCGCCAGCAGCGCCAATCCTCTAGCGGGGCTACCCGGGGATACGCAGTATTTT; CDR3aa: CASSANPLAGLPGDTQYF; abundance: -; v_gene: TRBV4-1; j_gene: TRBJ2-3; d_gene: TRBD2
CDR3nt: TGCGCCAGCAGCCAAGCGGCGGAACCTAATGAAAAACTGTTTTTT; CDR3aa: CASSQAAEPNEKLFF; abundance: -; v_gene: TRBV4-3; j_gene: TRBJ1-4; d_gene: -
CDR3nt: TGTGCCAGCAAAGTAAGGCGGGGGCAGAGGGATACGCAGTATTTT; CDR3aa: CASKVRRGQRDTQYF; abundance: -; v_gene: TRBV27; j_gene: TRBJ2-3; d_gene: -
CDR3nt: TGTGCCAGCAGCCGAACGGACAGCTCCTCCGGGGAGCTGTTTTTT; CDR3aa: CASSRTDSSSGELFF; abundance: -; v_gene: TRBV3-1/TRBV3-2; j_gene: TRBJ2-2; d_gene: -
CDR3nt: TGTGCCAGCAGCTCCCGGGCCTCCTATTCCTACGAGCAGTACTTC; CDR3aa: CASSSRASYSYEQYF; abundance: -; v_gene: TRBV7-2; j_gene: TRBJ2-7; d_gene: -
CDR3nt: TGTGCCACCCAACCTTCCGGGGGAGCCCGCAATGAGCAGTTCTTC; CDR3aa: CATQPSGGARNEQFF; abundance: -; v_gene: TRBV24-1; j_gene: TRBJ2-1; d_gene: -
CDR3nt: TGTGCCAGCAGTGAAGGGGCGGCCCTCTCCTACAATGAGCAGTTCTTC; CDR3aa: CASSEGAALSYNEQFF; abundance: -; v_gene: TRBV6-1; j_gene: TRBJ2-1; d_gene: -
CDR3nt: TGCAGTGCTAGTAAGGCGAGCTCCTATAATTCACCCCTCCACTTT; CDR3aa: CSASKASSYNSPLHF; abundance: -; v_gene: TRBV20-1; j_gene: TRBJ1-6; d_gene: -
CDR3nt: TGTGCCAGCAGTGACACCGACACCGGGGAGCTGTTTTTT; CDR3aa: CASSDTDTGELFF; abundance: -; v_gene: TRBV2; j_gene: TRBJ2-2; d_gene: -
CDR3nt: TGTGCCAGCAGCTTAGTTGGTAGGCAGAAAGGAAAGACCCAGTACTTC; CDR3aa: CASSLVGRQKGKTQYF; abundance: few; v_gene: TRBV7-8; j_gene: TRBJ2-5; d_gene: -
CDR3nt: TGCGCCAGCAGTCATCAACCGGGACGCCGCCGTTCCCTCCACTTT; CDR3aa: CASSHQPGRRRSLHF; abundance: -; v_gene: TRBV23-1; j_gene: TRBJ1-6; d_gene: -
CDR3nt: TGCGCCAGCAGCCACATTCTAGCGGGGGCCTCCTACGAGCAGTACTTC; CDR3aa: CASSHILAGASYEQYF; abundance: -; v_gene: TRBV4-1; j_gene: TRBJ2-7; d_gene: TRBD2
CDR3nt: TGCGCCAGCAGCCGTCTAAAGAGTAGCGGGGGCACCGGGGAGCTGTTTTTT; CDR3aa: CASSRLKSSGGTGELFF; abundance: -; v_gene: TRBV4-3; j_gene: TRBJ2-2; d_gene: TRBD2
CDR3nt: TGCGCCAGCAGCTTGATAGGCCCAGCAATTGCCTACGAGCAGTACTTC; CDR3aa: CASSLIGPAIAYEQYF; abundance: -; v_gene: TRBV5-1; j_gene: TRBJ2-7; d_gene: -
CDR3nt: TGTGCCATCAGTGACCGGACAGGGAGCACCTACAATGAGCAGTTCTTC; CDR3aa: CAISDRTGSTYNEQFF; abundance: -; v_gene: TRBV10-3; j_gene: TRBJ2-1; d_gene: TRBD1
CDR3nt: TGTGCCTGGAGTGTGTTCGTAGGCAATGAGCAGTTCTTC; CDR3aa: CAWSVFVGNEQFF; abundance: -; v_gene: TRBV30; j_gene: TRBJ2-1; d_gene: -
CDR3nt: TGTGCCAGCAGTACAGGGGGCTTCAGTGGCTATGGCTACACCTTC; CDR3aa: CASSTGGFSGYGYTF; abundance: -; v_gene: TRBV6-5; j_gene: TRBJ1-2; d_gene: TRBD1
CDR3nt: TGTGCCAGCAGTGACTCAAGCGGGGCCGGCACAGATACGCAGTATTTT; CDR3aa: CASSDSSGAGTDTQYF; abundance: -; v_gene: TRBV6-4; j_gene: TRBJ2-3; d_gene: TRBD2
CDR3nt: TGTGCCAGTAGTAACAGACAGCACACTGAAGCTTTCTTT; CDR3aa: CASSNRQHTEAFF; abundance: -; v_gene: TRBV19; j_gene: TRBJ1-1; d_gene: -
CDR3nt: TGTGCCAGCAGCTTAGACAGGGGTGCACTCTATGGCTACACCTTC; CDR3aa: CASSLDRGALYGYTF; abundance: -; v_gene: TRBV7-8; j_gene: TRBJ1-2; d_gene: TRBD1
CDR3nt: TGTGCCAGTAGTAACCAGGGGTCGGGAGTGGAGACCCAGTACTTC; CDR3aa: CASSNQGSGVETQYF; abundance: -; v_gene: TRBV19; j_gene: TRBJ2-5; d_gene: -
CDR3nt: TGTGCCAGCAGCCTCGTCATTGGAAGGGGGATGGAAGAGACCCAGTACTTC; CDR3aa: CASSLVIGRGMEETQYF; abundance: -; v_gene: TRBV7-9; j_gene: TRBJ2-5; d_gene: -
CDR3nt: TGTGCCAGCAGCCTGGCGGGACAGGGGGCCATTACCGGGGAGCTGTTTTTT; CDR3aa: CASSLAGQGAITGELFF; abundance: -; v_gene: TRBV28; j_gene: TRBJ2-2; d_gene: TRBD1
CDR3nt: TGTGCCAGCAGCGTAGGCCGTAGCGGGGGTATCCACGAGCAGTACTTC; CDR3aa: CASSVGRSGGIHEQYF; abundance: -; v_gene: TRBV9; j_gene: TRBJ2-7; d_gene: TRBD2
CDR3nt: TGTGCCAGTAGTATAGACGAGAGGGGGATCAACTATGGCTACACCTTC; CDR3aa: CASSIDERGINYGYTF; abundance: -; v_gene: TRBV19; j_gene: TRBJ1-2; d_gene: -
CDR3nt: TGTGCCAGCAGCTCCTCCCCCAGCGGGGGGGCGGGGAATGAGCAGTTCTTC; CDR3aa: CASSSSPSGGAGNEQFF; abundance: -; v_gene: TRBV5-4; j_gene: TRBJ2-1; d_gene: TRBD2
CDR3nt: TGTGCCAGCAGCCAAGATTCCGGGACAGGGAGAAGCACCAAAAACATTCAGTACTTC; CDR3aa: CASSQDSGTGRSTKNIQYF; abundance: -; v_gene: TRBV3-1/TRBV3-2; j_gene: TRBJ2-4; d_gene: TRBD1
CDR3nt: TGTGCCAGCAGCCTCACCGGGAGAACCTACGAGCAGTACTTC; CDR3aa: CASSLTGRTYEQYF; abundance: -; v_gene: TRBV3-1/TRBV3-2; j_gene: TRBJ2-7; d_gene: -
CDR3nt: TGTGCCAGCAGCGGACAACCGGGACTCCCAGATACGCAGTATTTT; CDR3aa: CASSGQPGLPDTQYF; abundance: -; v_gene: TRBV5-6; j_gene: TRBJ2-3; d_gene: -
CDR3nt: TGTGCCAGTAGTATAAGGACAAAAGGCAGCTATGGCTACACCTTC; CDR3aa: CASSIRTKGSYGYTF; abundance: -; v_gene: TRBV19; j_gene: TRBJ1-2; d_gene: -
CDR3nt: TGCGCCAGCAATAACGACAGGGATGAAAAACTGTTTTTT; CDR3aa: CASNNDRDEKLFF; abundance: -; v_gene: TRBV10-1; j_gene: TRBJ1-4; d_gene: TRBD1
CDR3nt: TGTGCCATCAGTGATAAGGGGCGTGGGTATGGCTACACCTTC; CDR3aa: CAISDKGRGYGYTF; abundance: -; v_gene: TRBV10-3; j_gene: TRBJ1-2; d_gene: -
CDR3nt: TGCGCCAGCAGCCAAGATTTGGGCCTAGGTGGCGAGCAGTACTTC; CDR3aa: CASSQDLGLGGEQYF; abundance: -; v_gene: TRBV4-3; j_gene: TRBJ2-7; d_gene: -
CDR3nt: TGTGCCAGCAGCTTAAATAGCGGGGGGAGTTACGAGCAGTACTTC; CDR3aa: CASSLNSGGSYEQYF; abundance: -; v_gene: TRBV7-2; j_gene: TRBJ2-7; d_gene: TRBD2